A single sample gave rise to the 12 T cell receptor beta chains below, sequenced in a study of blood T cells in healthy people across ages. The authors ran a second PCR of about 6 to 11 cycles using a sample-barcoded 5' primer and a J-beta primer mix. In TCRdb, the 5' RACE reads were re-called with MiXCR into one record per CDR3 protein. The sample records about 570,000 distinct CDR3 sequences, around 27% being singletons. The data were also submitted as part of a second study, on T cells of mothers and their children.

Sequenced material: blood. The receptors were gathered from a boy aged 2 to 10 in good health.

This sequence joins TRBV7-8 and TRBJ2-5; 12 bases align to TRBD2. The V gene end was trimmed by 1 base and the J gene end by 1 base; junction bases not matched to a gene: 4. Looked up from germline, CDR1 is SGHVS and CDR2 is FQNEAQ. This CDR3 contains 17 residues. CDR3 nucleotides: TGTGCCAGCAGCTTAGTCCAGGGACTAGCGGGCCAAGAGACCCAGTACTTC. The encoded protein is CASSLVQGLAGQETQYF.

The sample holds a few counts of this clonotype. J is TRBJ1-2 and V is TRBV5-1; 8 bases line up with TRBD1. Trimming at V came to 0 bases and at J to 2 bases, leaving 9 bases not matched to a gene. This CDR3 region has 17 residues. Germline lookup yields CDR1 SGHRS and CDR2 YFSETQ. CDR3 nucleotide sequence: TGCGCCAGCAGCTTGGTAACAGGGGGGATAATGAACTATGGCTACACCTTC. Its translation: CASSLVTGGIMNYGYTF.

CDR3 in amino acids: CASSQGGLNSPLHF. Written as DNA, the CDR3 is TGTGCCAGCAGCCAAGGGGGGCTCAATTCACCCCTCCACTTT. The rearrangement joins TRBV4-2 to TRBJ1-6; D is perhaps TRBD1 (6 bases). The CDR3 has 14 residues. Germline assignment: CDR1 LGHNA and CDR2 YNFKEQ. Between the trimmed V and J ends, which lost 1 base and 7 bases, there was a span of 8 bases.

This rearrangement joins TRBV25-1 to TRBJ2-5, with D tentatively TRBD1 or TRBD2 (5 bases each). V lost 0 bases and J lost 4, with 12 bases in between. The CDR3 is 15 residues long. Germline V gene sequence: CDR1 MGHDK, CDR2 SYGVNS. The CDR3 sequence: CASSEYTGRIETQYF. The CDR3, as DNA: TGTGCCAGCAGTGAATATACGGGACGCATAGAGACCCAGTACTTC.

The CDR3 sequence: CASSYPGQSGYTF. Written as DNA, the CDR3 is TGTGCCAGCAGTTACCCGGGACAGAGTGGCTACACCTTC. The gene calls are TRBV6-5 and TRBJ1-2, with TRBD1 matching 7 bases. V was clipped by 2 bases and J by 7 bases; unmatched bases: 4. This CDR3 has 13 amino acids. The germline V gene encodes CDR1 MNHEY and CDR2 SVGAGI.

This clonotype was seen more than once but under ten times. This chain connects TRBV10-3 to TRBJ2-1, with 13 bases aligning to TRBD2. Germline trimming cut 6 bases from V and 4 bases from J; bases unmatched to any gene: 6. This CDR3 spans 16 amino acids. Per germline, CDR1 ENHRY and CDR2 SYGVKD. CDR3 coding DNA: TGTGCCATCAGCGGCGGGACTAGCGGGGCATACAATGAGCAGTTCTTC. It specifies CAISGGTSGAYNEQFF.

In its sample, this clonotype was seen a few times. The chain joins TRBV7-9 to TRBJ2-3; a possible D gene is TRBD2 (6 bases). The germline CDR1 and CDR2 sequences are SEHNR and FQNEAQ (reference sequence). CDR3 length: 17 residues. Trimming shortened V by 3 bases and J by 2 bases, and 18 bases separated the two germline ends. CDR3: CASSFPTWGLDTDTQYF. The CDR3 DNA reads as TGTGCCAGCAGCTTCCCTACATGGGGACTCGACACAGATACGCAGTATTTT.

A note on this clonotype: Mismatch with germline at one junction end may stem from a read error. The V and J genes are TRBV28 and TRBJ2-7, with D possibly matching TRBD1 (5 bases). From germline, CDR1 is MDHEN and CDR2 SYDVKM. The CDR3 is made up of 18 amino acids. The CDR3 sequence is CASSLYPTMGQGHYEQYF. As DNA, the CDR3 is TGTGCCAGCAGTTTATACCCAACCATGGGCCAGGGCCACTACGAGCAATACTTC.

The chain couples TRBV12-3 or TRBV12-4 to TRBJ2-2; D unclear. The length of the CDR3 is 13 residues. Trimming shortened V by 8 bases and J by 6 bases, and 13 bases separated the two germline ends. The CDR3 nucleotides are TGTGCCAGCGGTATTTTTCGGGCCGGGGAGCTGTTTTTT. Residues: CASGIFRAGELFF.

The rearrangement links TRBV20-1 to TRBJ2-7; TRBD2 aligns across 8 bases. J was trimmed by 3 bases and V by 5 bases; bases with no gene match: 12. CDR3 size: 15 residues. Germline V gives CDR1 DFQATT, CDR2 SNEGSKA (reference sequence). CDR3 loop: CSASRLSGAYYEQYF. The CDR3 region has the DNA TGCAGTGCTTCCCGGCTTAGCGGGGCATACTACGAGCAGTACTTC.

This chain links TRBV2 with TRBJ1-2, with TRBD1 as a possible D gene (6 bases). V lost 1 base and J 1 base, leaving 10 bases between the germline ends. CDR1 is SNHLY, CDR2 FYNNEI, per germline. The length of the CDR3 is 15 residues. This CDR3 is CASSEGTALNYGYTF. As DNA, the CDR3 is TGTGCCAGCAGTGAAGGGACAGCACTTAACTATGGCTACACCTTC.

The DNA for the CDR3 is TGTGCCAGCAGCGTGGGACAGGGAGATTCACCCCTCCACTTT. It translates to CASSVGQGDSPLHF. V gene TRBV7-6 combines with J gene TRBJ1-6; TRBD1 matches 9 bases. V gave up 5 bases and J gave up 8 bases; unmatched junction bases: 4. Looked up from germline, CDR1 is SGHVS and CDR2 is FNYEAQ. This CDR3 comprises 14 residues.